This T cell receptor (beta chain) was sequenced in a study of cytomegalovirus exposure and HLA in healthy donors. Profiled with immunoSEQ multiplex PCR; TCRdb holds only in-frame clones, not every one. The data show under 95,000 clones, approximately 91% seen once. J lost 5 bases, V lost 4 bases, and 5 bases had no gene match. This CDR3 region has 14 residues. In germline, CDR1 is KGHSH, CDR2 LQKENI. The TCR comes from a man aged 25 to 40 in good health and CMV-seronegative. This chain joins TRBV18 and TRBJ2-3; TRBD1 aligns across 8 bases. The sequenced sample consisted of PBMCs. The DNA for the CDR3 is TGTGCCAGCTCACTCGAACAGGGGGGAGATACGCAGTATTTT. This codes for CASSLEQGGDTQYF.